These 5 T cell receptor beta chains came from one sample sequenced in a study of blood T cell repertoires in COVID-19. TCRdb keeps only in-frame clones here, not all; method: immunoSEQ multiplex PCR. The sample shows more than 400,000 clones, roughly 88% of them seen only once. Sequenced: peripheral blood. The receptors here all came from a human donor in a cohort sampled during active COVID-19.

V and J are TRBV4-2 and TRBJ1-1; D remains ambiguous. CDR3 size: 15 residues. Trimming took off 0 bases at V and 0 bases at J, with 8 bases between the two ends. Germline V gives CDR1 LGHNA, CDR2 YNFKEQ. CDR3 protein: CASSQDPGLNTEAFF. The CDR3 bases are TGTGCCAGCAGCCAAGATCCAGGTTTGAACACTGAAGCTTTCTTT.

The chain is built from TRBV4-2 and TRBJ1-2, with D tentatively TRBD1 (5 bases). CDR1 is LGHNA, CDR2 YNFKEQ, per germline. The CDR3 is made up of 14 amino acids. The V gene lost 2 bases and the J gene lost 3 bases, with 10 bases spanning the gap. CDR3 nucleotides: TGTGCCAGCAGCCAACTGGGGGGGGACTATGGCTACACCTTC. This gives the protein CASSQLGGDYGYTF.

The V call is TRBV19, the J call TRBJ2-7; TRBD2 matches at 9 bases. From germline, CDR1 is LNHDA and CDR2 SQIVND (reference sequence). J was trimmed by 6 bases and V by 3 bases; bases with no gene match: 9. CDR3 length equals 15 residues. CDR3 in DNA: TGTGCCAGTAGTATTGGGACTAGCTCCCTGGTCGAGCAGTACTTC. The encoded protein is CASSIGTSSLVEQYF.

CDR3 nucleotide sequence: TGTGCCAGCAGCTTAGTCCCAGCGGGTGTCTCCTACGAGCAGTACTTC. It is translated as CASSLVPAGVSYEQYF. The chain has TRBV7-2 and TRBJ2-7, with D maybe TRBD2 (6 bases). The CDR3 totals 16 residues. Trimming took 1 base from V and 0 from J, leaving 13 bases between them. Germline loops: CDR1 SGHTA, CDR2 FQGNSA.

The rearrangement links TRBV12-1 to TRBJ2-3; the table's D call, TRBD2, has no DNA check behind it. TRBV12-1 is labeled a pseudogene. The CDR3 has 15 residues. The chain's CDR3 is CASSSPSGRGDTQYF. The CDR3 DNA is TGTGCCAGCAGCTCGCCTAGCGGGAGAGGAGATACGCAGTATTTT.